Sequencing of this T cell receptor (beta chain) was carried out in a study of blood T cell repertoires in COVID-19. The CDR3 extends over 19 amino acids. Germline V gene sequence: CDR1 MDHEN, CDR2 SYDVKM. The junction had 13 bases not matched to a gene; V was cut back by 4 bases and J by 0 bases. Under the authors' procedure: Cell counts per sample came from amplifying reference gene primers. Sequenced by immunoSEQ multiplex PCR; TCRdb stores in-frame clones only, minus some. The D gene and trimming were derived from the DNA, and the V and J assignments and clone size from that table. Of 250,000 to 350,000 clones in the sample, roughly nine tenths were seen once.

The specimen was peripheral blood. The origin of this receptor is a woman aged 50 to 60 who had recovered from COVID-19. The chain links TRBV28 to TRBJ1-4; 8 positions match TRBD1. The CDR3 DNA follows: TGTGCCAGCAGTTCACCACGACGGACAGGGTTGGCAACTAATGAAAAACTGTTTTTT. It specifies CASSSPRRTGLATNEKLFF.